This T cell receptor (beta chain) was found in a study of cytomegalovirus exposure and HLA in healthy donors. Study-level points and caveats: The authors listed some 160 TCR beta chains as cytomegalovirus-associated. Reportedly, diagnosis of cytomegalovirus status by the classifier showed high specificity and sensitivity.

A note on this clone: The antigen remains undetermined.

Profiling relied on immunoSEQ multiplex PCR, and the TCRdb table lists in-frame clones only, not all of them. The sample includes fewer than 150,000 clones, 70% to 85% of them seen just once. This clonotype was obtained from a man under 40 in good health and CMV-seropositive. Material for sequencing was PBMCs.

The CDR3 DNA follows: TGTGCCAGCAAACAGGTGCGGCAGCCCCAGCATTTT. Its protein is CASKQVRQPQHF. The chain carries TRBV6-1 and TRBJ1-5; weak D call: TRBD1 (5 bases). This CDR3 region has 12 residues. Trimming pared 7 bases from V and 7 bases from J, leaving 11 bases between. CDR1 and CDR2 (germline): MNHNS, SASEGT.